Sequencing of this T cell receptor (beta chain) was carried out in a study of PD-1 blockade in mismatch repair-deficient tumors. Across the study: All were previously treated, progressing patients with about 12 mismatch repair-deficient cancer types.

As regards this clone: No antigen is known for it.

Study-wide points: Tumor-resident clones, often absent from pretreatment blood, expanded after pembrolizumab and then contracted.

This CDR3 region has 14 residues. Per germline, CDR1 MNHEY and CDR2 SVGAGI. V lost 8 bases to trimming and J lost 3 bases; unmatched junction nucleotides: 9. Produced via immunoSEQ multiplex PCR; TCRdb's table is partial and in-frame only. The profile shows 70,000 to 95,000 clones, roughly 80% of them singletons. PCR or immunohistochemistry showed mismatch repair deficiency in every enrolled patient. Three pembrolizumab responders had their TCRs sequenced. The rearrangement uses TRBV6-5 and TRBJ2-7, with 8 nucleotides matching TRBD2. The receptor was derived from an adult with mismatch repair-deficient cancer. The specimen comprised peripheral blood, sampled 44 weeks after starting pembrolizumab. In nucleotides, the CDR3 is TGTGCCAGCTCCCCCAGCGGGAGAATCTACGAGCAGTACTTC. It encodes CASSPSGRIYEQYF.